This T cell receptor (beta chain) was identified in a study of T cell responses to AZD1222 COVID-19 vaccine. V lost 3 bases to trimming and J lost 5 bases, with 16 bases between them. CDR1 and CDR2 from the germline V gene are DFQATT and SNEGSKA (reference sequence). The CDR3 has 14 amino acids. A remark on this clone: Antigen: not known.

Study findings and constraints: Donors were largely white British and mainly female; clonal diversity was possibly underestimated. CD4 TCRs associated with vaccination spanned spike, dominating at 160-218 and 743-854. Variant regions that are unmutated are reportedly the target of nearly half of spike-specific TCRs.

Generated by immunoSEQ multiplex PCR, the TCRdb table keeps only in-frame clones and is missing some. Seen here are nearly 200,000 clones, about 93% observed once, and the top ten hold 1%. Second-dose groups at about 4 or about 12 weeks were pooled. This clonotype was obtained from an adult who received the AZD1222 COVID-19 vaccine. The source material was peripheral blood, sampled 28 days after the second AZD1222 dose. The chain employs TRBV20-1 and TRBJ1-1, with D possibly being TRBD1 (5 bases). CDR3 sequence (DNA): TGCAGTGCTAGTCGTCCCGGGGGATATACTGAAGCTTTCTTT. Translation: CSASRPGGYTEAFF.